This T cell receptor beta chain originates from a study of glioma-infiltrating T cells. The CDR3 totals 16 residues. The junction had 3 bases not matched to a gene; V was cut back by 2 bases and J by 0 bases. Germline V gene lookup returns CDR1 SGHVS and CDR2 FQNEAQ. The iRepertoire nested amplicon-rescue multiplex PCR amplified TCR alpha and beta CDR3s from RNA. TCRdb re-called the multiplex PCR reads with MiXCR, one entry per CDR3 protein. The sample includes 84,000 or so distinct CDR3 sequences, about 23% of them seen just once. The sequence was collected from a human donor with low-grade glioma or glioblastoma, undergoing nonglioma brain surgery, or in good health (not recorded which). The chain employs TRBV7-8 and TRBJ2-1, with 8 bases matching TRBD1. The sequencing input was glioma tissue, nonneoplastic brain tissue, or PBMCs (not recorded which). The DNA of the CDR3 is TGTGCCAGCAGCTTACGGGACAGGAGCTCCTACAATGAGCAGTTCTTC. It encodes CASSLRDRSSYNEQFF.